The 27 T cell receptor beta chains listed next were all sequenced from one sample in a study of blood T cells in healthy people across ages. It was with a sample-barcoded 5' primer and a J-beta primer mix that a second PCR of roughly 6 to 12 cycles was run. TCRdb reprocessed the 5' RACE reads with MiXCR, giving one entry per CDR3 protein. Of hundreds of thousands of distinct CDR3 sequences listed, 53% were seen once; the top ten hold about 42%. Sequencing was performed on blood. The receptors derive from an elderly man in good health.

The chain links TRBV5-1 to TRBJ2-5; D might be TRBD1 (5 bases). This CDR3 is built from 15 residues. CDR1 is SGHRS and CDR2 is YFSETQ in the germline V gene. V gave up 0 bases and J gave up 1 base, with 10 bases separating them. Here the CDR3 reads CASSLGPGPQETQYF. CDR3 nucleotide sequence: TGCGCCAGCAGCTTGGGACCAGGGCCCCAAGAGACCCAGTACTTC.

The rearrangement uses TRBV20-1 and TRBJ2-5, with no clear D. V dropped 5 bases and J dropped 7 bases, with 11 bases sitting between them. From germline, CDR1 is DFQATT and CDR2 SNEGSKA (reference sequence). The CDR3 runs to 11 residues. In DNA form, the CDR3 reads TGCAGTGCTCGCCGGTCTGGGACCCAGTACTTC. This gives the protein CSARRSGTQYF.

This clonotype was observed a few times. The chain couples TRBV7-8 to TRBJ2-1; 9 positions match TRBD2. V shed 2 bases and J 9 bases; nucleotides not matched to a gene: 8. In germline, CDR1 is SGHVS, CDR2 FQNEAQ. The CDR3 consists of 15 residues. The CDR3 DNA reads TGTGCCAGCAGCTTATATGTAGCGGGAGTCAGTGAGCAGTTCTTC. Translating gives CASSLYVAGVSEQFF.

The J gene is TRBJ2-7, the V gene TRBV20-1, with 7 bases aligning to TRBD2. In germline, CDR1 is DFQATT, CDR2 SNEGSKA (reference sequence). The CDR3 is 14 residues long. Trimming took 0 bases from V and 2 from J; bases not matched to a gene: 4. CDR3 sequence reads: CSARDFSGPYEQYF. The CDR3 region has the DNA TGCAGTGCTAGAGATTTTAGCGGGCCCTACGAGCAGTACTTC.

The chain has TRBV5-1 and TRBJ2-1, with 8 bases lining up with TRBD2. Germline V CDR1 and CDR2: SGHRS, YFSETQ. This CDR3 region has 19 residues. The ends lost 2 bases at V and 0 bases at J; junction bases unmatched: 13. The CDR3 DNA sequence: TGCGCCAGCAGCTTTCCCGGTGGCGGGAGGTCCCTCTCCTACAATGAGCAGTTCTTC. It codes for CASSFPGGGRSLSYNEQFF.

The chain is built from TRBV4-1 and TRBJ2-7, with 12 positions matching TRBD2. Germline V gene lookup returns CDR1 MGHRA and CDR2 YSYEKL. The ends lost 2 bases at V and 3 bases at J; junction bases unmatched: 8. The CDR3 has 17 amino acids. This chain's CDR3 is CASSQLLRTSGNYEQYF. The CDR3 DNA follows: TGCGCCAGCAGCCAACTCCTACGGACTAGCGGGAACTACGAGCAGTACTTC.

The chain employs TRBV12-3 or TRBV12-4 and TRBJ2-7; 9 bases agree with TRBD2. CDR3 length: 13 residues. Trimming removed 5 bases from V and 5 bases from J; junction bases left unmatched: 4. The CDR3 spells CASSTSGRHEQYF. CDR3 DNA sequence: TGTGCCAGCAGTACCAGCGGGAGGCACGAGCAGTACTTC.

The gene calls are TRBV14 and TRBJ2-1; perhaps TRBD2 as D (6 bases). CDR3 length: 13 amino acids. Germline CDR1 is SGHDN and CDR2 is FVKESK. Trimming stripped 2 bases from V and 12 bases from J, with 14 bases between. CDR3 protein: CASSQFPGRLQFF. The CDR3 DNA reads as TGTGCCAGCAGCCAATTTCCCGGGAGATTGCAGTTCTTC.

This chain connects TRBV28 to TRBJ1-2; D uncertain. The CDR3 length is 12 residues. Germline CDR1 MDHEN, CDR2 SYDVKM. V was shortened by 3 bases and J by 3 bases, with 5 bases between the two germline ends. The CDR3 loop is CASSFLYYGYTF. The CDR3 coding sequence is TGTGCCAGCAGTTTTTTGTACTATGGCTACACCTTC.

This clonotype has only a few counts. The V call is TRBV3-1, the J call TRBJ2-5; possibly TRBD1 or TRBD2 for D (5 bases each). V lost 4 bases to trimming and J lost 1 base, with 16 bases between them. Germline V gene lookup returns CDR1 LGHDT and CDR2 YNNKEL (reference sequence). This CDR3 comprises 16 residues. CDR3 coding DNA: TGTGCCAGCAGCCCCATAAGGGGACGGCCCCAAGAGACCCAGTACTTC. Translating gives CASSPIRGRPQETQYF.

This clonotype was counted between two and nine times. The rearrangement links TRBV6-1 to TRBJ1-4; D unresolved. Germline CDR1 is MNHNS and CDR2 is SASEGT. Trimming removed 5 bases from V and 4 bases from J, with 8 bases in between. The CDR3 is 13 amino acids. CDR3 DNA sequence: TGTGCCAGCAGTCTTGCTATTAATGAAAAACTGTTTTTT. Translating it yields CASSLAINEKLFF.

The chain carries TRBV2 and TRBJ2-7; 8 nucleotides agree with TRBD2. J lost 3 bases, V lost 0 bases, and 4 bases had no gene match. The germline V gene has CDR1 SNHLY and CDR2 FYNNEI. The CDR3 consists of 15 residues. CDR3 sequence: CASSEAGAGDYEQYF. CDR3 bases: TGTGCCAGCAGTGAAGCGGGAGCGGGGGACTACGAGCAGTACTTC.

The chain has TRBV24-1 and TRBJ2-1, with 10 bases lining up with TRBD1. The J call is doubtful: the DNA matches TRBJ2-7 better. CDR1 is KGHDR and CDR2 is SFDVKD in the germline V gene. The CDR3 runs 16 residues. CDR3 amino acids: CATSDKTGGSYNEQYF. CDR3 sequence (DNA): TGTGCCACCAGTGACAAGACAGGGGGCTCCTACAATGAGCAGTACTTC.

There are a few counts of this clonotype. The chain couples TRBV7-2 to TRBJ2-1; 7 bases align to TRBD2. From germline, CDR1 is SGHTA and CDR2 FQGNSA. The CDR3 length is 15 residues. The junction had 8 bases not matched to a gene; V was cut back by 3 bases and J by 6 bases. The CDR3 is CASSLLSGNSNEQFF. As DNA, the CDR3 is TGTGCCAGCAGCTTGCTCAGCGGGAACTCCAATGAGCAGTTCTTC. Full variable domain (missing parts from reference TRBV7-2 and TRBJ2-1): GAGVSQSPSNKVTEKGKDVELRCDPISGHTALYWYRQSLGQGLEFLIYFQGNSAPDKSGLPSDRFSAERTGGSVSTLTIQRTQQEDSAVYLCASSLLSGNSNEQFFGPGTRLTVL.

This chain links TRBV27 with TRBJ2-1; tentatively, D is TRBD1 or TRBD2 (7 bases each). V gave up 3 bases and J gave up 7 bases, with 19 bases separating them. In germline, CDR1 is MNHEY, CDR2 SMNVEV (reference sequence). CDR3 size: 16 residues. The CDR3 is CASSLAGRGGRNEQFF. The CDR3 DNA reads as TGTGCCAGCAGTTTGGCGGGCAGGGGGGGTAGGAATGAGCAGTTCTTC.

This clonotype was counted between two and nine times. The V and J genes are TRBV10-1 and TRBJ2-1; D is unresolved. The CDR3 is 14 amino acids. The ends were cut back, 2 bases at V and 8 bases at J, with 13 bases in the middle. From germline, CDR1 is WNHNN and CDR2 SYGVQD (reference sequence). The chain's CDR3 is CASSEDQVRDEQFF. DNA of the CDR3: TGCGCCAGCAGTGAGGATCAGGTTCGGGATGAGCAGTTCTTC.

This chain uses TRBV20-1 with TRBJ1-1; D is undetermined. Between the trimmed V and J ends, which lost 6 bases and 7 bases, there was a span of 21 bases. CDR3 length equals 14 residues. Germline loops: CDR1 DFQATT, CDR2 SNEGSKA (reference sequence). Here the CDR3 reads CSARTDDGEFEAFF. As DNA, the CDR3 is TGCAGTGCGAGGACGGACGACGGGGAGTTTGAAGCTTTCTTT.

This clonotype showed up just a few times. The chain is built from TRBV6-1 and TRBJ2-3; TRBD2 matches 12 bases. Germline V CDR1 and CDR2: MNHNS, SASEGT. After removal of 7 bases from V and 3 bases from J, the junction contained 8 bases not matched to a gene. This CDR3 comprises 16 residues. The DNA for the CDR3 is TGTGCCAGCATGCCGACTAGCGGGAGTCCTACAGATACGCAGTATTTT. Translation gives CASMPTSGSPTDTQYF.

This clonotype was detected only a few times. V and J are TRBV20-1 and TRBJ2-5; 9 bases fit TRBD2. In germline, CDR1 is DFQATT, CDR2 SNEGSKA (reference sequence). The CDR3 has 13 residues. Unmatched junction bases numbered 6, after V lost 7 bases and J lost 3 bases. CDR3 sequence reads: CSGWSGRKETQYF. CDR3 bases: TGCAGTGGTTGGAGCGGGAGGAAAGAGACCCAGTACTTC.

The J gene is TRBJ2-3, the V gene TRBV5-6; D is tentatively TRBD1 or TRBD2 (6 bases each). The CDR3 extends over 15 amino acids. V was pared by 3 bases and J by 14 bases, with 25 bases between. CDR1 is SGHDT, CDR2 YYEEEE, per germline. This CDR3 reads CASSSPSGEDRYAYF. CDR3 DNA: TGTGCCAGCAGCTCCCCATCAGGGGAGGACAGATACGCGTATTTT.

The chain employs TRBV20-1 and TRBJ1-5; perhaps TRBD1 as D (5 bases). Deletions cut 1 base from V and 5 bases from J, with 9 bases between. Per germline, CDR1 DFQATT and CDR2 SNEGSKA (reference sequence). CDR3 length equals 13 residues. This chain's CDR3 is CSARVQEDQPQHF. The DNA for the CDR3 is TGCAGTGCTAGAGTACAGGAGGATCAGCCCCAGCATTTT.

The J gene is TRBJ1-2, the V gene TRBV18, with TRBD1 as a possible D gene (6 bases). This CDR3 is 17 amino acids long. Deletions cut 4 bases from V and 2 bases from J, with 20 bases between. Germline V gives CDR1 KGHSH, CDR2 LQKENI. CDR3 region: CASSQYGAGTTNYGYTF. The CDR3 nucleotides are TGTGCCAGCTCACAATATGGGGCCGGGACAACCAACTATGGCTACACCTTC.

This clonotype was counted at least ten times. This rearrangement joins TRBV20-1 to TRBJ2-7; 10 bases are a match to TRBD2. V lost 6 bases and J lost 1; bases outside the gene matches: 18. The CDR3 is 18 amino acids. Germline values: CDR1 DFQATT, CDR2 SNEGSKA (reference sequence). The CDR3 DNA reads TGCAGTGCGGCAGGAGAGGGGGGACTAGCGCACCCTTCCTACGAGCAGTACTTC. Encoded protein: CSAAGEGGLAHPSYEQYF.

The rearrangement joins TRBV6-2 or TRBV6-3 to TRBJ2-6; tentatively, D is TRBD1 (5 bases). The CDR3 loop spans 16 amino acids. The V gene's germline CDR1 is MNHEY and CDR2 SVGEGT. Between the trimmed V and J ends, which lost 7 bases and 1 base, there was a span of 14 bases. The CDR3 DNA reads TGTGCCAGCACCCCAATTAAGGGGTCTGGGGCCAACGTCCTGACTTTC. Its protein product is CASTPIKGSGANVLTF.

V gene TRBV29-1 combines with J gene TRBJ1-1, with D perhaps matching TRBD1 (6 bases). Per the germline V gene, CDR1 is SQVTM and CDR2 is ANQGSEA. The CDR3 loop spans 12 amino acids. Trimming removed 7 bases at V and 5 bases at J, with 14 bases between. CDR3 sequence (DNA): TGCAGCGCCGGACAGCAAGCAACTGAAGCTTTCTTT. Its translation is CSAGQQATEAFF.

This chain uses TRBV10-3 with TRBJ2-6; D may be TRBD1 or TRBD2 (5 bases each). V lost 9 bases, J lost 2 bases, and 14 bases lay in between. The CDR3 length is 15 residues. CDR1 is ENHRY, CDR2 SYGVKD, per germline. CDR3 coding DNA: TGTGCCATTCGGGGCGGGTTCGCTGGGGCCAACGTCCTGACTTTC. Its translation is CAIRGGFAGANVLTF.

This clonotype was picked up many times. One end of the junction is discordant with germline, which a read error may explain. The rearrangement uses TRBV6-6 and TRBJ1-1, with TRBD1 as a possible D gene (6 bases). The CDR3 consists of 12 residues. Germline V lookup: CDR1 MNHNY, CDR2 SVGAGI (reference sequence). Here the CDR3 DNA reads TGCGGGGCAAAAACAGGGTCCACTGAAGCTTTCTTT. Translation: CGAKTGSTEAFF.